Listed below are T cell receptor beta chains from one sample, sequenced in a study of blood T cell repertoires in COVID-19. The method was immunoSEQ multiplex PCR; TCRdb's version includes in-frame clones alone and lacks a portion of them. The table shows some 140,000 clones, with about 80% occurring only once. Input material: peripheral blood. All receptors derive from a man between 60 and 75 years old with acute or convalescent COVID-19. CDR3s include the opening cysteine and the closing phenylalanine or tryptophan. D genes are given only for firm matches. Size values are once, few and many counts, or a class for expanded clones, and some rows have none.

V gene: TRBV10-3
D gene: TRBD2
J gene: TRBJ2-7
clone size: NA
CDR3 DNA: TGTGCCATCAGTGAGGGGGGCGGGACTAGGCCTTACGAGCAGTACTTC
CDR3 protein: CAISEGGGTRPYEQYF

V gene: TRBV30
D gene: TRBD1
J gene: TRBJ1-1
clone size: few
CDR3 DNA: TGTGCCTGGAGTGTACTGGGCCGACAGGGACGAGCTTTCTTT
CDR3 protein: CAWSVLGRQGRAFF

V gene: TRBV4-2
D gene: TRBD1
J gene: TRBJ2-2
clone size: NA
CDR3 DNA: TGTGCCAGCGCGACCGGGACAGGGTTGTCCGGGGAGCTGTTTTTT
CDR3 protein: CASATGTGLSGELFF

V gene: TRBV2
D gene: TRBD2
J gene: TRBJ2-7
clone size: few
CDR3 DNA: TGTGCCGGGGGGTCGGGAGGGTCGGACGAGCAGTACTTC
CDR3 protein: CAGGSGGSDEQYF

V gene: TRBV5-1
D gene: NA
J gene: TRBJ1-1
clone size: NA
CDR3 DNA: TGCGCCAGCAGCTTGGCTTATAACACTGAAGCTTTCTTT
CDR3 protein: CASSLAYNTEAFF

V gene: TRBV24-1
D gene: NA
J gene: TRBJ2-2
clone size: NA
CDR3 DNA: TGTGCCACCAGTGGGGCATCCCCGAACACCGGGGAGCTGTTTTTT
CDR3 protein: CATSGASPNTGELFF

V gene: TRBV9
D gene: NA
J gene: TRBJ2-1
clone size: NA
CDR3 DNA: TGTGCCAGCAGTGGGGGGAGCTCCTACAATGAGCAGTTCTTC
CDR3 protein: CASSGGSSYNEQFF

V gene: TRBV7-9
D gene: NA
J gene: TRBJ1-2
clone size: NA
CDR3 DNA: TGTGCCAGCAGCCAGATATTGGGCCTCTATGGCTACACCTTC
CDR3 protein: CASSQILGLYGYTF

V gene: TRBV11-2
D gene: NA
J gene: TRBJ2-2
clone size: NA
CDR3 DNA: TGTGCCAGCAGCTTTTACAGGAGTGAGCTGTTTTTT
CDR3 protein: CASSFYRSELFF

V gene: TRBV7-8
D gene: NA
J gene: TRBJ1-1
clone size: NA
CDR3 DNA: TGTGCCAGCAGCTTATCTCCTAAGACTGAAGCTTTCTTT
CDR3 protein: CASSLSPKTEAFF

V gene: TRBV9
D gene: NA
J gene: TRBJ1-3
clone size: NA
CDR3 DNA: TGTGCCAGCAGCGCAAGCGACGGTTCTGGAAACACCATATATTTT
CDR3 protein: CASSASDGSGNTIYF

V gene: TRBV14
D gene: NA
J gene: TRBJ2-2
clone size: NA
CDR3 DNA: TGTGCCAGCAGCCAGGCGAGGGACTGGCAAGACACCGGGGAGCTGTTTTTT
CDR3 protein: CASSQARDWQDTGELFF

V gene: TRBV7-2
D gene: NA
J gene: TRBJ2-2
clone size: NA
CDR3 DNA: TGTGCCAGCAGCCCCCCACTTCTGACCGGGGAGCTGTTTTTT
CDR3 protein: CASSPPLLTGELFF

V gene: TRBV28
D gene: TRBD1
J gene: TRBJ1-5
clone size: NA
CDR3 DNA: TGTGCCAGCAGTTTGTATGGGCAGGGGGCCGATCAGCCCCAGCATTTT
CDR3 protein: CASSLYGQGADQPQHF

V gene: TRBV6-5
D gene: TRBD2
J gene: TRBJ2-1
clone size: NA
CDR3 DNA: TGTGCCAGCACCACGACTAGCGGGGCGTACAATGAGCAGTTCTTC
CDR3 protein: CASTTTSGAYNEQFF

V gene: TRBV6-2/TRBV6-3
D gene: TRBD2
J gene: TRBJ2-1
clone size: NA
CDR3 DNA: TGTGCCAGCAGCTTCCTATCTAGCGGGGCACCTTACAATGAGCAGTTCTTC
CDR3 protein: CASSFLSSGAPYNEQFF

V gene: TRBV28
D gene: TRBD2
J gene: TRBJ2-1
clone size: NA
CDR3 DNA: TGTGCCAGCAGTTCCGGGACTAGCGGGAGGGCAGGCGATGAGCAGTTCTTC
CDR3 protein: CASSSGTSGRAGDEQFF

V gene: TRBV6-2/TRBV6-3
D gene: NA
J gene: TRBJ2-7
clone size: NA
CDR3 DNA: TGTGCCAGCAGTCTAAGGGGGTACGAGCAGTACTTC
CDR3 protein: CASSLRGYEQYF

V gene: TRBV30
D gene: NA
J gene: TRBJ2-3
clone size: NA
CDR3 DNA: TGTGCCTGGAGTGTTATGGATACGCAGTATTTT
CDR3 protein: CAWSVMDTQYF

V gene: TRBV11-3
D gene: TRBD1
J gene: TRBJ2-5
clone size: NA
CDR3 DNA: TGTGCCAGCAGCAAGGGGACAGGGGCCCTAGAGACCCAGTACTTC
CDR3 protein: CASSKGTGALETQYF

V gene: TRBV29-1
D gene: TRBD1
J gene: TRBJ1-2
clone size: NA
CDR3 DNA: TGCAGCGTAATCGGACAGGCTAACTATGGCTACACCTTC
CDR3 protein: CSVIGQANYGYTF

V gene: TRBV28
D gene: NA
J gene: TRBJ1-6
clone size: NA
CDR3 DNA: TGTGCCAGCAGTTCCGACTGGGCCCTCCACTTT
CDR3 protein: CASSSDWALHF

V gene: TRBV2
D gene: NA
J gene: TRBJ2-7
clone size: NA
CDR3 DNA: TGTGCCAGCAGCAAGACAGGCCACCTCTACGAGCAGTACTTC
CDR3 protein: CASSKTGHLYEQYF

V gene: TRBV6-6
D gene: NA
J gene: TRBJ2-5
clone size: few
CDR3 DNA: TGTGCCAGCAGTTCCCCTCAAGAGACCCAGTACTTC
CDR3 protein: CASSSPQETQYF

V gene: TRBV27
D gene: NA
J gene: TRBJ2-5
clone size: NA
CDR3 DNA: TGTGCCAGCAGTTTAAGACAGGGAGGGACCCAGTACTTC
CDR3 protein: CASSLRQGGTQYF

V gene: TRBV21-1
D gene: NA
J gene: TRBJ2-1
clone size: NA
CDR3 DNA: TGTGCCAGCAAAAGGCGGGAGGGGTCCTACAATGAGCAGTTCTTC
CDR3 protein: CASKRREGSYNEQFF

V gene: TRBV3-1/TRBV3-2
D gene: NA
J gene: TRBJ2-7
clone size: NA
CDR3 DNA: TGTGCCAGCAGCCAAGAGTTTAGCGAGAAATACGAGCAGTACTTC
CDR3 protein: CASSQEFSEKYEQYF

V gene: TRBV18
D gene: NA
J gene: TRBJ1-4
clone size: NA
CDR3 DNA: TGTGCCAGCTCACCGACAGCAGATGCAACTAATGAAAAACTGTTTTTT
CDR3 protein: CASSPTADATNEKLFF

V gene: TRBV3-1/TRBV3-2
D gene: NA
J gene: TRBJ2-5
clone size: NA
CDR3 DNA: TGTGCCAGCAGCCCAATTAGAATCGCCCCAGAGACCCAGTACTTC
CDR3 protein: CASSPIRIAPETQYF

V gene: TRBV30
D gene: NA
J gene: TRBJ1-2
clone size: NA
CDR3 DNA: TGTGCCTGGAGTGAGGGGTTCGGCTACACCTTC
CDR3 protein: CAWSEGFGYTF

V gene: TRBV2
D gene: TRBD1
J gene: TRBJ2-7
clone size: many
CDR3 DNA: TGTGCCAGCAGGGACAGGGATATGATAAAGCAGTACTTC
CDR3 protein: CASRDRDMIKQYF

V gene: TRBV9
D gene: TRBD1
J gene: TRBJ1-2
clone size: NA
CDR3 DNA: TGTGCCAGCAGCGTAAATCCAGGGGGCGCCTATGGCTACACCTTC
CDR3 protein: CASSVNPGGAYGYTF

V gene: TRBV30
D gene: TRBD2
J gene: TRBJ2-2
clone size: once
CDR3 DNA: TGTGCCTGGAGTGTAAGCGGGAGGGGCGGCGGGGAGCTGTTTTTT
CDR3 protein: CAWSVSGRGGGELFF

V gene: TRBV7-9
D gene: NA
J gene: TRBJ1-1
clone size: NA
CDR3 DNA: TGTGCCAGCAGCGAAGGGGTGTACACTGAAGCTTTCTTT
CDR3 protein: CASSEGVYTEAFF

V gene: TRBV28
D gene: TRBD1
J gene: TRBJ1-1
clone size: NA
CDR3 DNA: TGTGCCAGCAGTTTGCGAGGGGACAGGGGCGTCCCTGAAGCTTTCTTT
CDR3 protein: CASSLRGDRGVPEAFF

V gene: TRBV18
D gene: NA
J gene: TRBJ1-1
clone size: medium-sized
CDR3 DNA: TGTGCCAGCTCACCCGCCCCCATGGGCGGGGGCGTCCCTGAAGCTTTCTTT
CDR3 protein: CASSPAPMGGGVPEAFF

V gene: TRBV7-3
D gene: NA
J gene: TRBJ2-1
clone size: NA
CDR3 DNA: TGTGCCAGCAGCAGCATTACTAGGAGTGAGCAGTTCTTC
CDR3 protein: CASSSITRSEQFF

V gene: TRBV4-3
D gene: NA
J gene: TRBJ1-1
clone size: NA
CDR3 DNA: TGCGCCAGCAGCCTGACAGGCTACACTGAAGCTTTCTTT
CDR3 protein: CASSLTGYTEAFF

V gene: TRBV6-5
D gene: NA
J gene: TRBJ2-1
clone size: few
CDR3 DNA: TGTGCCAGCAGTTCGAAGAGGGTCATCTCCTACAATGAGCAGTTCTTC
CDR3 protein: CASSSKRVISYNEQFF

V gene: TRBV28
D gene: TRBD1
J gene: TRBJ1-1
clone size: NA
CDR3 DNA: TGTGCCAGCAGCAATCTCAGGGGGACGAGCGCTGAAGCTTTCTTT
CDR3 protein: CASSNLRGTSAEAFF

V gene: TRBV16
D gene: NA
J gene: TRBJ2-4
clone size: NA
CDR3 DNA: TGTGCCAGCAGCCAAGGCCCAACAGGGAGGGGTATAGAAAACATTCAGTACTTC
CDR3 protein: CASSQGPTGRGIENIQYF

V gene: TRBV7-2
D gene: TRBD2
J gene: TRBJ2-2
clone size: NA
CDR3 DNA: TGTGCCAGCAGCTTAGGACTAGCGGCAACTGGGGCCGGGGAGCTGTTTTTT
CDR3 protein: CASSLGLAATGAGELFF

V gene: TRBV3-1/TRBV3-2
D gene: TRBD2
J gene: TRBJ2-1
clone size: NA
CDR3 DNA: TGTGCCAGCAGCCCCAGCGGGAGGGCCCCGGGTGAGCAGTTCTTC
CDR3 protein: CASSPSGRAPGEQFF

V gene: TRBV30
D gene: TRBD1
J gene: TRBJ2-7
clone size: NA
CDR3 DNA: TGTGCCTGGCACATCGGGACAGTACCATCCGAGCAGTACTTC
CDR3 protein: CAWHIGTVPSEQYF

V gene: TRBV7-2
D gene: TRBD2
J gene: TRBJ2-3
clone size: NA
CDR3 DNA: TGTGCCAGCAAGGGGACTAGCGGGAGGACAGATACGCAGTATTTT
CDR3 protein: CASKGTSGRTDTQYF

V gene: TRBV7-6
D gene: NA
J gene: TRBJ2-2
clone size: NA
CDR3 DNA: TGTGCCAGCAGCTTAAGTGACTCGAACACCGGGGAGCTGTTTTTT
CDR3 protein: CASSLSDSNTGELFF

V gene: TRBV4-1
D gene: NA
J gene: TRBJ1-1
clone size: NA
CDR3 DNA: TGCGCCAGCAGCCAACACGACAAGAACACTGAAGCTTTCTTT
CDR3 protein: CASSQHDKNTEAFF

V gene: TRBV9
D gene: TRBD2
J gene: TRBJ2-1
clone size: NA
CDR3 DNA: TGTGCCAGCAGCGTAAGCGGGAGCACGGGCAATGAGCAGTTCTTC
CDR3 protein: CASSVSGSTGNEQFF

V gene: TRBV4-1
D gene: NA
J gene: TRBJ1-2
clone size: NA
CDR3 DNA: TGCGCCAGCAGCCAGGGCCGCGGCTACACCTTC
CDR3 protein: CASSQGRGYTF

V gene: TRBV5-1
D gene: NA
J gene: TRBJ2-7
clone size: NA
CDR3 DNA: TGCGCCAGCAGCTCCGGGACAACCACCTACGAGCAGTACTTC
CDR3 protein: CASSSGTTTYEQYF

V gene: TRBV6-4
D gene: TRBD1
J gene: TRBJ1-5
clone size: NA
CDR3 DNA: TGTGCCAGCAGTGACCCGGGACAGGACCATTTTTTAAATCAGCCCCAGCATTTT
CDR3 protein: CASSDPGQDHFLNQPQHF

V gene: TRBV7-6
D gene: TRBD1
J gene: TRBJ2-1
clone size: NA
CDR3 DNA: TGTGCCAGCAGCTTAGCAGTGACAGGGCCTAATGAGCAGTTCTTC
CDR3 protein: CASSLAVTGPNEQFF

V gene: TRBV4-3
D gene: NA
J gene: TRBJ1-6
clone size: NA
CDR3 DNA: TGCGCCAGCAGCCAAGATCGGGGGTCACCCCTCCACTTT
CDR3 protein: CASSQDRGSPLHF

V gene: TRBV3-1/TRBV3-2
D gene: TRBD1
J gene: TRBJ2-1
clone size: NA
CDR3 DNA: TGTGCCAGCAGCAACACAGGGGGGAACAATGAGCAGTTCTTC
CDR3 protein: CASSNTGGNNEQFF